The 24 T cell receptor beta chains reported below all come from one sample, sequenced in a study of breast tumors, draining lymph nodes, adjacent tissues. TCRdb reprocessed the multiplex PCR reads with MiXCR, giving one entry per CDR3 protein. The repertoire holds some 140,000 distinct CDR3 sequences, with 20% to 25% as singletons. The lymph nodes were axillary draining lymph nodes from breast cancer patients. The sequencing input was axillary lymph node tissue. All receptors come from a female donor with breast cancer. Some clones in this sample may be carry-over from other donors' samples.

This clonotype was recorded at least ten times. The chain is built from TRBV20-1 and TRBJ2-2, with TRBD2 identical over 13 bases. Trimming at V came to 6 bases and at J to 1 base, leaving 2 bases not matched to a gene. Germline V gene lookup returns CDR1 DFQATT and CDR2 SNEGSKA (reference sequence). The CDR3 has 15 residues. In DNA, the CDR3 is TGCAGTGCCGGGACTAGCGGGATGAACACCGGGGAGCTGTTTTTT. Its translation: CSAGTSGMNTGELFF.

This clonotype was observed at least ten times. The V call is TRBV7-9, the J call TRBJ2-7; TRBD1 is a possible D gene (6 bases). V was clipped by 0 bases and J by 6 bases, with 15 bases between them. Germline CDR1 and CDR2: SEHNR and FQNEAQ (reference sequence). The length of the CDR3 is 15 residues. As DNA, the CDR3 is TGTGCCAGCAGCTTAGCTACTACAGGGATCGGCGAGCAGTACTTC. As protein: CASSLATTGIGEQYF.

In this sample, this clonotype turned up a few times. This could be a read error, since a much larger clone is one nucleotide away. The chain uses TRBV20-1 and TRBJ1-4, with 8 nucleotides matching TRBD1. Per germline, CDR1 DFQATT and CDR2 SNEGSKA (reference sequence). The CDR3 length is 13 residues. In DNA form, the CDR3 reads TGCAGTGCTAGGGCCAGGGGGCCTGAAGAACTGTTTTTT. Protein: CSARARGPEELFF.

This clonotype occurred many times. This chain uses TRBV4-2 with TRBJ2-2; 8 nucleotides line up with TRBD1. Per germline, CDR1 LGHNA and CDR2 YNFKEQ. The CDR3 spans 15 residues. The V and J ends lost 0 bases and 7 bases, in that order; junction bases with no gene match: 4. In DNA form, the CDR3 reads TGTGCCAGCAGCCAAGATGCAGGGGGCAGCGGGGAGCTGTTTTTT. Protein: CASSQDAGGSGELFF.

This clonotype occurred many times. The chain has TRBV5-1 and TRBJ2-7; tentative D call: TRBD2 (5 bases). Germline V gives CDR1 SGHRS, CDR2 YFSETQ. CDR3 size: 13 residues. V shed 4 bases and J shed 3 bases, with 11 bases lying between them. The CDR3 DNA reads as TGCGCCAGCAGCCCGGACGGGGACTACGAGCAGTACTTC. This translates into CASSPDGDYEQYF.

This clonotype turned up a few times. The CDR3 DNA reads as TGTGCCAGCAGTGAGCGATGGGGGAATCAGCCCCAGCATTTT. Translation gives CASSERWGNQPQHF. V and J are TRBV6-1 and TRBJ1-5, with D possibly being TRBD1 (5 bases). V gave up 3 bases and J gave up 4 bases, with 10 bases separating them. Germline assignment: CDR1 MNHNS and CDR2 SASEGT. This CDR3 spans 14 amino acids.

This clonotype appeared many times. V usage is TRBV18 and J usage is TRBJ2-7; D not resolved. The CDR3 covers 14 residues. CDR1 is KGHSH and CDR2 is LQKENI in the germline V gene. V lost 5 bases and J lost 2, with 13 bases in between. CDR3 DNA sequence: TGTGCCAGCTCATCTTCCAGCGACCCCTACGAGCAGTACTTC. Residues: CASSSSSDPYEQYF. Full variable domain (missing parts from reference TRBV18 and TRBJ2-7): NAGVMQNPRHLVRRRGQEARLRCSPMKGHSHVYWYRQLPEEGLKFMVYLQKENIIDESGMPKERFSAEFPKEGPSILRIQQVVRGDSAAYFCASSSSSDPYEQYFGPGTRLTVT.

This clonotype has ten or more counts. V usage is TRBV20-1 and J usage is TRBJ1-4; no firm D call. The germline CDR1 and CDR2 sequences are DFQATT and SNEGSKA (reference sequence). The CDR3 covers 14 residues. V was clipped by 0 bases and J by 8 bases, with 13 bases between them. The CDR3 bases are TGCAGTGCTAGAGAAGCCAGGTCGGGGGAAAAACTGTTTTTT. It yields the protein CSAREARSGEKLFF.

The sample holds one count of this clonotype. A read error may be the cause here, since a much bigger clone is one base away. The CDR3 loop reads CASSPSTHLNEQYF. In DNA, the CDR3 is TGTGCCAGCAGTCCTAGCACTCATCTCAACGAGCAGTACTTC. The rearrangement links TRBV27 to TRBJ2-7; weak D call: TRBD2 (5 bases). The V end was cut by 5 bases, the J end by 5 bases, with 16 bases between. CDR3 length: 14 residues. The germline V gene encodes CDR1 MNHEY and CDR2 SMNVEV (reference sequence).

The table lists this clonotype with many counts. This chain joins TRBV5-8 and TRBJ2-1; 9 bases align to TRBD2. Germline CDR1 is SGHTS and CDR2 is YDEGEE. The J segment lost 8 bases and the V segment lost 4 bases, leaving 7 bases of the junction unmatched. CDR3 length: 14 residues. CDR3 nucleotides: TGTGCCAGCAGCGCGGGAGGGGCATCCGATGAGCAGTTCTTC. Protein product: CASSAGGASDEQFF.

This clonotype was counted ten times or more. The gene calls are TRBV6-1 and TRBJ1-5, with unresolved D. CDR3 length equals 17 residues. Germline CDR1 is MNHNS and CDR2 is SASEGT. Deletions cut 0 bases from V and 0 bases from J, with 12 bases between. The CDR3 protein is CASSEAPSDYSNQPQHF. CDR3 nucleotides: TGTGCCAGCAGTGAAGCGCCATCAGACTATAGCAATCAGCCCCAGCATTTT.

This clonotype was seen repeatedly, ten times or more. The genes are TRBV7-2 and TRBJ2-1; no reliable D call. Germline V CDR1 and CDR2: SGHTA, FQGNSA. Trimming took off 1 base at V and 7 bases at J, with 8 bases between the two ends. This CDR3 region has 13 residues. CDR3 nucleotides: TGTGCCAGCAGCTTAGAGGGTTGGAATGAGCAGTTCTTC. It translates to CASSLEGWNEQFF.

Note on this clonotype: This may come from a read error, since a much larger clone is one base off. V is TRBV15 and J is TRBJ2-2, with no clear D. In germline, CDR1 is LNHNV, CDR2 YYDKDF (reference sequence). The V end lost 8 bases, the J end lost 4 bases, and 20 bases lay between the germline ends. There are 16 residues in the CDR3. This CDR3 is CATGHQPRATTGELFF. The DNA of the CDR3 is TGTGCCACCGGCCACCAGCCCCGGGCCACCACCGGGGAGCTGTTTTTT.

Turning to this clonotype: A much larger clone differs by one base, so this may be a read error. This CDR3 is missing its conserved last phenylalanine or tryptophan, likely due to a read error. This chain uses TRBV9 with TRBJ1-6; TRBD1 might be the D (6 bases). The CDR3 runs to 14 residues. Looked up from germline, CDR1 is SGDLS and CDR2 is YYNGEE. Trimming removed 4 bases at V and 8 bases at J, with 13 bases between. The DNA for the CDR3 is TGTGCCAGCAGCCAGACAGGCCCTTATTCACCCCTCCACCTT. It is translated as CASSQTGPYSPLHL.

This clonotype was counted many times. The gene calls are TRBV6-2 or TRBV6-3 and TRBJ2-3, with TRBD2 matching over 7 bases. The CDR3 has 15 residues. The ends lost 5 bases at V and 0 bases at J; junction bases unmatched: 5. Germline V gene lookup returns CDR1 MNHEY and CDR2 SVGEGT. CDR3 protein: CASSKLATSTDTQYF. DNA for the CDR3: TGTGCCAGCAGTAAACTAGCGACTAGCACAGATACGCAGTATTTT.

This clonotype has ten or more counts. The gene calls are TRBV11-3 and TRBJ2-7; D is perhaps TRBD1 or TRBD2 (5 bases each). Germline V gene sequence: CDR1 SGHNT, CDR2 YENEEA. V was clipped by 6 bases and J by 2 bases, with 8 bases between them. The CDR3 runs to 12 residues. CDR3 residues: CASRGRAYEQYF. CDR3 nucleotides: TGTGCCAGCAGGGGACGTGCCTACGAGCAGTACTTC.

This clonotype came up many times. This chain joins TRBV6-1 and TRBJ1-6; weak D call: TRBD1 (6 bases). V was pared by 4 bases and J by 9 bases, with 13 bases between. This CDR3 region has 14 residues. Germline V gives CDR1 MNHNS, CDR2 SASEGT. CDR3 sequence (DNA): TGTGCCAGCAGTGCCATCTCAGGGGTTTCACCCCTCCACTTT. Translation: CASSAISGVSPLHF.

In regard to this clonotype: Given a much more abundant clone one base away, this may be a read error. V is TRBV7-9 and J is TRBJ2-2, with TRBD1 matching 7 bases. Looked up from germline, CDR1 is SEHNR and CDR2 is FQNEAQ (reference sequence). J was trimmed by 4 bases and V by 3 bases; bases with no gene match: 14. The CDR3 contains 18 residues. In DNA form, the CDR3 reads TGTGCCAGCAGCTTTGGGGACAGTTCCCTCTCGAGCACCGGGGAGCTGTTTTTT. Amino acid sequence: CASSFGDSSLSSTGELFF.

The chain employs TRBV27 and TRBJ2-3, with 7 bases that match TRBD2. The CDR3 loop spans 16 amino acids. V shed 3 bases and J 0 bases; nucleotides not matched to a gene: 6. The V gene's germline CDR1 is MNHEY and CDR2 SMNVEV (reference sequence). The CDR3: CASSFLSGPSTDTQYF. CDR3 coding DNA: TGTGCCAGCAGTTTCCTTAGCGGGCCTAGCACAGATACGCAGTATTTT.

This clonotype was counted ten times or more. This chain's CDR3 is CASSLGTSPSDTQYF. The CDR3 DNA reads as TGCGCCAGCAGCTTGGGAACCTCTCCCTCAGATACGCAGTATTTT. The gene calls are TRBV5-1 and TRBJ2-3; D not resolved. The CDR3 totals 15 residues. CDR1 and CDR2 from the germline V gene are SGHRS and YFSETQ. The V and J ends lost 0 bases and 4 bases respectively, with 12 bases between them.

This clonotype was found many times. V and J are TRBV20-1 and TRBJ2-3; TRBD2 matches 11 bases. V lost 3 bases and J lost 2; bases outside the gene matches: 4. Per germline, CDR1 DFQATT and CDR2 SNEGSKA (reference sequence). There are 15 residues in the CDR3. CDR3 nucleotides: TGCAGTGCTAGGTCGACTAGCGGGATCACAGATACGCAGTATTTT. This encodes CSARSTSGITDTQYF.

Only a few counts were recorded for this clonotype. The J gene is TRBJ2-6, the V gene TRBV19; D is unclear. The V gene's germline CDR1 is LNHDA and CDR2 SQIVND (reference sequence). V dropped 4 bases and J dropped 2 bases, with 9 bases sitting between them. The CDR3 loop spans 15 amino acids. The CDR3 nucleotides are TGTGCCAGTAGTACCCAGGAGCCTGGGGCCAACGTCCTGACTTTC. Residues: CASSTQEPGANVLTF.

This clonotype was observed at least ten times. The chain couples TRBV7-2 to TRBJ2-1; the D gene is possibly TRBD1 (6 bases). The V gene lost 6 bases and the J gene lost 7 bases, with 19 bases spanning the gap. This CDR3 is 15 amino acids long. Germline CDR1 and CDR2: SGHTA and FQGNSA. The CDR3 protein is CASRPTAGERNEQFF. The CDR3 DNA is TGTGCCAGCAGACCTACGGCAGGGGAGAGGAATGAGCAGTTCTTC.

This clonotype was detected many times. The CDR3 DNA reads as TGTGCCAGCAGCGTATCCGGGAGGGCCCCAGATACGCAGTATTTT. The encoded protein is CASSVSGRAPDTQYF. This chain joins TRBV9 and TRBJ2-3; 8 nucleotides align to TRBD2. The germline V gene encodes CDR1 SGDLS and CDR2 YYNGEE. The V and J ends lost 1 base and 4 bases, in that order; junction bases with no gene match: 5. This CDR3 contains 15 residues.